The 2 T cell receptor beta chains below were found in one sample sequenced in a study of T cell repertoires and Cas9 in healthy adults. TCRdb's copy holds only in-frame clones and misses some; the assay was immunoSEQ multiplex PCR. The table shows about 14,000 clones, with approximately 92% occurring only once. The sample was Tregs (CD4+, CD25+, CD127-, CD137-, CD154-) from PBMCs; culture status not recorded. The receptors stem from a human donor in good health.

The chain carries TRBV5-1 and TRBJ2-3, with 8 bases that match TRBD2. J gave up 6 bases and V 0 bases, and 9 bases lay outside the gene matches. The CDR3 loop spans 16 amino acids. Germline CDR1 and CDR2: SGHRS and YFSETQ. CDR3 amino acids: CASSLVGGRSGDTQYF. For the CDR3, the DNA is TGCGCCAGCAGCTTGGTTGGCGGGAGGTCTGGGGATACGCAGTATTTT. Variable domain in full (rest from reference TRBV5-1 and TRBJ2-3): KAGVTQTPRYLIKTRGQQVTLSCSPISGHRSVSWYQQTPGQGLQFLFEYFSETQRNKGNFPGRFSGRQFSNSRSEMNVSTLELGDSALYLCASSLVGGRSGDTQYFGPGTRLTVL.

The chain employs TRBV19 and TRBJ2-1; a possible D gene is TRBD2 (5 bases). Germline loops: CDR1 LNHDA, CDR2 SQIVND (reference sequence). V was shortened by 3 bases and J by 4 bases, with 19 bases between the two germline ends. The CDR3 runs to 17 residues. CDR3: CASSIRVRAGGYNEQFF. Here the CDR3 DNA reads TGTGCCAGTAGTATTCGGGTTCGGGCAGGCGGGTACAATGAGCAGTTCTTC.